Listed below are T cell receptor beta chains from one sample, sequenced in a study of beta chain features in type 1 diabetes. Produced via immunoSEQ multiplex PCR; TCRdb's table is partial and in-frame only. Of 900,000 or so clones detected, roughly a sixth appear once; the ten largest clones hold 0.02% to 0.03%. The specimen sequenced was naive CD4+ T cells from blood. Source of these receptors: a woman aged 18-29 years in good health. The conserved cysteine and the conserved F or W are not part of the CDR3 here. The D gene is left open where the match is weak.

j_call: TRBJ2-7
v_call: TRBV6-5
d_call: TRBD1
cdr3_aa: ASSRQGPYEQY

j_call: TRBJ1-2
v_call: TRBV27
d_call: .
cdr3_aa: ASSSRGVDGYT

j_call: TRBJ2-3
v_call: TRBV6-5
d_call: TRBD2
cdr3_aa: ASSYSGTSGSYTQY

j_call: TRBJ2-5
v_call: TRBV28
d_call: TRBD2
cdr3_aa: ASSSPLAGVETQY

j_call: TRBJ1-2
v_call: TRBV6-5
d_call: .
cdr3_aa: ASSYSAGDYGYT

j_call: TRBJ2-5
v_call: TRBV7-2
d_call: .
cdr3_aa: ASSPTLLETQY

j_call: TRBJ2-7
v_call: TRBV6-6
d_call: TRBD2
cdr3_aa: ASSYTERGASEQY

j_call: TRBJ1-1
v_call: TRBV4-3
d_call: TRBD1
cdr3_aa: ASSQEKDRGAF

j_call: TRBJ2-1
v_call: TRBV5-1
d_call: .
cdr3_aa: ASSLPRSGEQF

j_call: TRBJ2-3
v_call: TRBV7-2
d_call: TRBD2
cdr3_aa: ASSLGRLAGSDTQY

j_call: TRBJ2-3
v_call: TRBV28
d_call: TRBD2
cdr3_aa: ASGPGTSGSWDTQY

j_call: TRBJ1-2
v_call: TRBV10-3
d_call: .
cdr3_aa: AISDEHHYGYT

j_call: TRBJ1-5
v_call: TRBV19
d_call: .
cdr3_aa: ASSIGAGTDYYSNQPQH

j_call: TRBJ2-6
v_call: TRBV6-7
d_call: TRBD1
cdr3_aa: ASSYREGRTGTLWANVLT

j_call: TRBJ2-2
v_call: TRBV7-9
d_call: TRBD1
cdr3_aa: ASSQGQVRAGELF

j_call: TRBJ2-7
v_call: TRBV2
d_call: .
cdr3_aa: ASSGPLRGKLYEQY

j_call: TRBJ2-1
v_call: TRBV7-9
d_call: .
cdr3_aa: ASSLPGSYNEQF

j_call: .
v_call: TRBV29-1
d_call: TRBD1
cdr3_aa: SDRRGFGGTSPYEQY

j_call: TRBJ2-2
v_call: TRBV5-1
d_call: .
cdr3_aa: ASSSAGEGTGELF

j_call: TRBJ2-7
v_call: TRBV6-5
d_call: .
cdr3_aa: ASSPGRHSYEQY

j_call: TRBJ2-7
v_call: TRBV11-3
d_call: TRBD2
cdr3_aa: ASSYRSGNLYEQY

j_call: TRBJ2-1
v_call: TRBV7-8
d_call: TRBD2
cdr3_aa: ASSYLAGGNNEQF

j_call: TRBJ2-3
v_call: TRBV4-3
d_call: .
cdr3_aa: ASSQDTRDFGFSDTQY

j_call: TRBJ2-7
v_call: TRBV19
d_call: TRBD2
cdr3_aa: ASSIRLAGEGGYEQY

j_call: TRBJ2-1
v_call: TRBV6-5
d_call: .
cdr3_aa: ASSSYIRYNEQF

j_call: TRBJ2-1
v_call: TRBV27
d_call: .
cdr3_aa: ASSPRGGGSSYNEQF

j_call: TRBJ2-1
v_call: TRBV11-2
d_call: TRBD2
cdr3_aa: ASSLDSGRVGLADNEQF

j_call: TRBJ2-7
v_call: TRBV15
d_call: TRBD2
cdr3_aa: ATSRDLLAGIHEQY

j_call: TRBJ1-2
v_call: TRBV6-1
d_call: .
cdr3_aa: ASSAKGTSYGYT

j_call: TRBJ1-3
v_call: TRBV4-3
d_call: .
cdr3_aa: ASSQDVGNTIY

j_call: TRBJ2-1
v_call: TRBV7-3
d_call: .
cdr3_aa: ASSLSRDNEQF

j_call: TRBJ2-1
v_call: TRBV18
d_call: .
cdr3_aa: ASSPVGGDNEQF

j_call: TRBJ2-7
v_call: TRBV4-2
d_call: TRBD1
cdr3_aa: ASSQGWDRGNYEQY

j_call: TRBJ2-1
v_call: TRBV6-6
d_call: TRBD2
cdr3_aa: ATREGFSYNEQF

j_call: TRBJ2-3
v_call: TRBV6-1
d_call: .
cdr3_aa: ASSDGYTQY

j_call: TRBJ2-7
v_call: TRBV19
d_call: .
cdr3_aa: ASSIDSNYEQY

j_call: TRBJ2-5
v_call: TRBV5-1
d_call: .
cdr3_aa: ASSLGSVSVQETQY

j_call: TRBJ2-6
v_call: TRBV5-4
d_call: .
cdr3_aa: ASSWTYSTGANVLT

j_call: TRBJ2-7
v_call: TRBV5-6
d_call: TRBD2
cdr3_aa: ASSLLGSGSPYEQY

j_call: TRBJ2-7
v_call: TRBV28
d_call: .
cdr3_aa: ASSLSVQAYEQY